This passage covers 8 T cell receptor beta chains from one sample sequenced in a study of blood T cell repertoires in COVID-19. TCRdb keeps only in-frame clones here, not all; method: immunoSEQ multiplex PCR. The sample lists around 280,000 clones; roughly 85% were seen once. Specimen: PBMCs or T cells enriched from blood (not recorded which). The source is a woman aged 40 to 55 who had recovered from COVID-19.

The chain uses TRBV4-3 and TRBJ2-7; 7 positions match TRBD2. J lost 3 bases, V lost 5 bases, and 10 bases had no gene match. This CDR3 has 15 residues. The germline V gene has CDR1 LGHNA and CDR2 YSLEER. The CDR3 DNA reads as TGCGCCAGCAGCTCCGAGCGGGGCCCCTTCTACGAGCAGTACTTC. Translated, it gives CASSSERGPFYEQYF.

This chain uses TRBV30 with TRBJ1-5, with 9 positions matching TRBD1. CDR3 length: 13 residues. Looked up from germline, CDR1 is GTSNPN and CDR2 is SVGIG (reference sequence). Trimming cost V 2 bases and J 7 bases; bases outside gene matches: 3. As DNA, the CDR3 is TGTGCCTGGAGTAAGACAGGGGGACAGCCCCAGCATTTT. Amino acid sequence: CAWSKTGGQPQHF.

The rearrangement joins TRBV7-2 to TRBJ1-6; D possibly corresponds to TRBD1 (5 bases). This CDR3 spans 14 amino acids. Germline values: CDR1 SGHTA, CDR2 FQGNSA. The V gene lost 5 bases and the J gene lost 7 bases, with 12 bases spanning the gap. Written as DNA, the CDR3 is TGTGCCAGCAGCGTCCGACAGACGAATTCACCCCTCCACTTT. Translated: CASSVRQTNSPLHF.

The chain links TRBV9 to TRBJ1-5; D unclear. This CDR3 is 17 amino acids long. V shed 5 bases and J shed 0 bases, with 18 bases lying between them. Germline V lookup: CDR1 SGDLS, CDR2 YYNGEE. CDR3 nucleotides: TGTGCCAGCAGAGCTACGAGAAGCTATTATAGCAATCAGCCCCAGCATTTT. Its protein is CASRATRSYYSNQPQHF.

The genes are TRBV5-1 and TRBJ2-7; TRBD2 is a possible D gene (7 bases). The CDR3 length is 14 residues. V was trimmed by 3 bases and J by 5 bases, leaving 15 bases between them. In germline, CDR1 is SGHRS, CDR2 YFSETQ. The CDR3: CASSSRGTINEQYF. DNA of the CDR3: TGCGCCAGCAGCTCTAGGGGGACTATTAACGAGCAGTACTTC. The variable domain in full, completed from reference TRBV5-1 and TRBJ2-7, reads KAGVTQTPRYLIKTRGQQVTLSCSPISGHRSVSWYQQTPGQGLQFLFEYFSETQRNKGNFPGRFSGRQFSNSRSEMNVSTLELGDSALYLCASSSRGTINEQYFGPGTRLTVT.

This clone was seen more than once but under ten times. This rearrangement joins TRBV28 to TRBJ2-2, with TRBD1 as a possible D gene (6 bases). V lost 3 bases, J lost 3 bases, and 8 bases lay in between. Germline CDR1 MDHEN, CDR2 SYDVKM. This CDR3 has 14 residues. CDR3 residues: CASSFPGDTGELFF. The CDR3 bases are TGTGCCAGCAGTTTCCCAGGGGACACCGGGGAGCTGTTTTTT.

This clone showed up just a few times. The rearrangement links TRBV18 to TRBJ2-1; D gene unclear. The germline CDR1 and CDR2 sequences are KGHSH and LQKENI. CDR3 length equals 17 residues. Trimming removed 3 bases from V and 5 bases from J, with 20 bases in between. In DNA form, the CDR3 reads TGTGCCAGCTCACCCCTACCGCCCCAGCGAGCTAACAATGAGCAGTTCTTC. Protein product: CASSPLPPQRANNEQFF.

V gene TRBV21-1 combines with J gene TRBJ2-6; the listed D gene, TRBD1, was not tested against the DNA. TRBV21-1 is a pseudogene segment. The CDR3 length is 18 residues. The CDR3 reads CASSNGQGSGSRANVLTF. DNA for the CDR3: TGTGCCAGCAGCAATGGACAGGGTTCGGGCTCTAGGGCCAACGTCCTGACTTTC.